Listed below are T cell receptor beta chains from one sample, sequenced in a study of blood T cell repertoires in COVID-19. Using immunoSEQ multiplex PCR, the repertoire was profiled, and TCRdb retains in-frame clones only, with some absent. The sample gives approximately 77,000 clones, 75% to 90% of which show up once; around 4.7% is in the top ten. The sequenced sample consisted of peripheral blood. These receptors came from a woman aged 70 to 79 with acute or convalescent COVID-19. Each CDR3 is given with its conserved first and last residue. A D gene is named only where the DNA matches it firmly. Some rows mark clone size as missing; the rest say once, few, many or name a class of expanded clone.

size,D,length,J,V,CDR3,DNA
NA,NA,13,TRBJ2-1,TRBV6-5,CASKTVGANEQFF,TGTGCCAGCAAAACGGTGGGGGCTAATGAGCAGTTCTTC
NA,NA,13,TRBJ2-2,TRBV6-5,CASAEGDTGELFF,TGTGCCAGCGCTGAGGGGGACACCGGGGAGCTGTTTTTT
NA,NA,17,TRBJ1-1,TRBV19,CASTPAGKRLRDTEAFF,TGTGCCAGTACCCCCGCGGGGAAACGCCTTAGGGACACTGAAGCTTTCTTT
NA,NA,13,TRBJ2-3,TRBV11-3,CASSQGPAHTQYF,TGTGCCAGCAGCCAGGGGCCTGCTCATACGCAGTATTTT
once,TRBD2,17,TRBJ2-1,TRBV6-2/TRBV6-3,CASSFPSGGAIYNEQFF,TGTGCCAGCAGTTTCCCTAGCGGGGGGGCTATCTACAATGAGCAGTTCTTC
once,NA,11,TRBJ1-1,TRBV2,CASRLRQAAFF,TGTGCCAGCAGACTGCGACAGGCGGCTTTCTTT
NA,TRBD1,16,TRBJ2-5,TRBV3-1/TRBV3-2,CASSQPDRGLQETQYF,TGTGCCAGCAGCCAACCGGACAGGGGGCTCCAAGAGACCCAGTACTTC
NA,NA,14,TRBJ2-1,TRBV9,CASSASLRGDEQFF,TGTGCCAGCAGCGCATCTCTCAGGGGGGATGAGCAGTTCTTC
few,NA,14,TRBJ1-1,TRBV6-5,CASSYSKRWSEAFF,TGTGCCAGCAGTTACTCGAAGAGGTGGAGTGAAGCTTTCTTT
NA,TRBD1,14,TRBJ2-1,TRBV29-1,CSVEATGQADEQFF,TGCAGCGTTGAAGCCACGGGACAGGCCGATGAGCAGTTCTTC
NA,NA,13,TRBJ2-5,TRBV7-2,CASTGTPQETQYF,TGTGCCAGCACCGGGACACCCCAAGAGACCCAGTACTTC
NA,TRBD2,14,TRBJ2-3,TRBV3-1/TRBV3-2,CASSHPLAVDTQYF,TGTGCCAGCAGCCATCCACTAGCGGTCGATACGCAGTATTTT
once,NA,14,TRBJ1-1,TRBV9,CASSLGQSGTEAFF,TGTGCCAGCAGCCTCGGACAGTCGGGCACTGAAGCTTTCTTT
few,NA,13,TRBJ1-5,TRBV7-9,CASSSGDNQPQHF,TGTGCCAGCAGCTCAGGTGACAATCAGCCCCAGCATTTT
NA,NA,15,TRBJ1-2,TRBV2,CASGWDTFSVTGYTF,TGTGCCAGCGGCTGGGACACATTTTCAGTCACTGGCTACACCTTC
NA,TRBD1,15,TRBJ1-1,TRBV5-1,CASSLGQGMMTEAFF,TGCGCCAGCAGCCTGGGACAGGGAATGATGACTGAAGCTTTCTTT
once,NA,14,TRBJ2-5,TRBV7-2,CASSSATAWETQYF,TGTGCCAGCAGCTCTGCGACAGCTTGGGAGACCCAGTACTTC
NA,TRBD2,16,TRBJ2-5,TRBV7-2,CASSSRSGGAWETQYF,TGTGCCAGCAGCTCCCGGAGCGGGGGGGCATGGGAGACCCAGTACTTC
once,NA,14,TRBJ2-2,TRBV10-2,CASTPSGGAGELFF,TGCGCCAGCACCCCTAGTGGGGGCGCCGGGGAGCTGTTTTTT
NA,TRBD1,15,TRBJ2-5,TRBV11-1,CASSLGQGSGETQYF,TGTGCCAGCAGCTTAGGACAGGGAAGTGGAGAGACCCAGTACTTC
NA,TRBD2,17,TRBJ2-1,TRBV3-1/TRBV3-2,CASSQGALAGGNYEQFF,TGTGCCAGCAGCCAAGGAGCCCTAGCGGGGGGGAACTATGAGCAGTTCTTC
few,TRBD1,13,TRBJ1-1,TRBV6-2/TRBV6-3,CASSRQGATEAFF,TGTGCCAGCAGCCGCCAGGGGGCCACTGAAGCTTTCTTT
NA,TRBD1,15,TRBJ2-7,TRBV9,CASSVGTGGFYEQYF,TGTGCCAGCAGCGTTGGGACAGGGGGGTTCTACGAGCAGTACTTC
NA,NA,15,TRBJ2-2,TRBV4-3,CASSQEVRGAGELFF,TGCGCCAGCAGCCAAGAAGTCAGGGGCGCCGGGGAGCTGTTTTTT
once,TRBD1,15,TRBJ2-1,TRBV11-2,CASSFWPGQGNEQFF,TGTGCCAGCAGCTTTTGGCCGGGACAGGGGAATGAGCAGTTCTTC
few,NA,14,TRBJ1-1,TRBV3-1/TRBV3-2,CASSQVLRNTEAFF,TGTGCCAGCAGCCAAGTGCTGCGGAACACTGAAGCTTTCTTT
NA,NA,14,TRBJ1-1,TRBV18,CASSPTGEWTEAFF,TGTGCCAGCTCGCCCACGGGGGAATGGACTGAAGCTTTCTTT
NA,TRBD1,16,TRBJ1-1,TRBV5-1,CASSLGIQGGGTEAFF,TGCGCCAGCAGCTTGGGAATACAGGGGGGAGGCACTGAAGCTTTCTTT
NA,TRBD1,15,TRBJ1-6,TRBV9,CASSVSGQGNSPLHF,TGTGCCAGCAGCGTATCGGGACAGGGTAATTCACCCCTCCACTTT
few,NA,16,TRBJ1-1,TRBV5-1,CASSLEGAGRNTEAFF,TGCGCCAGCAGCTTGGAAGGTGCGGGCCGGAACACTGAAGCTTTCTTT
NA,TRBD1,15,TRBJ2-2,TRBV18,CASSQGQGETGELFF,TGTGCCAGCTCACAGGGACAGGGGGAGACCGGGGAGCTGTTTTTT